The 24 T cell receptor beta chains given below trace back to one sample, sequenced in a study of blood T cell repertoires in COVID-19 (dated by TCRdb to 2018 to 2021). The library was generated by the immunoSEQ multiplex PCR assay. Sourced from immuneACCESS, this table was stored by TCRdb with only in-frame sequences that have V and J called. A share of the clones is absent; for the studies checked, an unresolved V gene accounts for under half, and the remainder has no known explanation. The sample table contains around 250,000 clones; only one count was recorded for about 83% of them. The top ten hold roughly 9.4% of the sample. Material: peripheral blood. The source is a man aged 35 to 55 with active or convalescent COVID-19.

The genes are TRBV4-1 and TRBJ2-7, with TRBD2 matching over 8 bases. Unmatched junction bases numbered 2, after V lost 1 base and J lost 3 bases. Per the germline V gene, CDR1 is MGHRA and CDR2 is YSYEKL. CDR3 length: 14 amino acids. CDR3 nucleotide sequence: TGCGCCAGCAGCCAAGCGGGGGGGCTCTACGAGCAGTACTTC. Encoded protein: CASSQAGGLYEQYF.

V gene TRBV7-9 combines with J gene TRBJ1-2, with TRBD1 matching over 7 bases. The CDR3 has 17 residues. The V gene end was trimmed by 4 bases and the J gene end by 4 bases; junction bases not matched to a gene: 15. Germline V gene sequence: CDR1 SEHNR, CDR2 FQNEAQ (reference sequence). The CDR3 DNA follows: TGTGCCAGCAGCTCCCTTTTGGGGCAGGGGGATTTCTATGGCTACACCTTC. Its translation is CASSSLLGQGDFYGYTF.

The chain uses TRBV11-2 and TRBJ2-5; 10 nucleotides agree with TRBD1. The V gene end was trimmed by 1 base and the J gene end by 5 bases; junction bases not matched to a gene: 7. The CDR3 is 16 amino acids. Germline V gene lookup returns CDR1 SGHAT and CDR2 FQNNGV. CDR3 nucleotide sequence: TGTGCCAGCAGCTTAGCCGTGGGACAGGGGCCCGAGACCCAGTACTTC. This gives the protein CASSLAVGQGPETQYF.

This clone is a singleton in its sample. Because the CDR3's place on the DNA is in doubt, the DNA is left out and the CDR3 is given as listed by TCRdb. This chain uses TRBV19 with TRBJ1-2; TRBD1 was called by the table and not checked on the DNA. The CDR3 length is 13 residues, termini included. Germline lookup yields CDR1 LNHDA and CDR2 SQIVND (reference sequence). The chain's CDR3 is CASSLSFGTGITF.

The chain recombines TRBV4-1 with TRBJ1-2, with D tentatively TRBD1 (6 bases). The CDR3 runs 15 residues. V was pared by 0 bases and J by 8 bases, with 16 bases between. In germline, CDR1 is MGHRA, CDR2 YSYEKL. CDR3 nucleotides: TGCGCCAGCAGCCAAGAGAGGGGCAGGGGAAGCGGCTACACCTTC. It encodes CASSQERGRGSGYTF.

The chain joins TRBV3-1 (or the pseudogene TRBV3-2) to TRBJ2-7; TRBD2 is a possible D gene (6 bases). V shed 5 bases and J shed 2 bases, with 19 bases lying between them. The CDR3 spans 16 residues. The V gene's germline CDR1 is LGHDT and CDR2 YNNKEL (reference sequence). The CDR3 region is CASSEAPQSGPYEQYF. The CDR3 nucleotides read TGTGCCAGCAGCGAAGCCCCCCAGAGCGGGCCCTACGAGCAGTACTTC.

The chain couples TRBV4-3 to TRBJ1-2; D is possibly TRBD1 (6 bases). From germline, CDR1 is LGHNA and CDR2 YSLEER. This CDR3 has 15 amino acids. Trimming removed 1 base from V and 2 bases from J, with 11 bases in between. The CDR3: CASSQVTGLNYGYTF. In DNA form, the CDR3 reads TGCGCCAGCAGCCAAGTTACAGGGCTCAACTATGGCTACACCTTC.

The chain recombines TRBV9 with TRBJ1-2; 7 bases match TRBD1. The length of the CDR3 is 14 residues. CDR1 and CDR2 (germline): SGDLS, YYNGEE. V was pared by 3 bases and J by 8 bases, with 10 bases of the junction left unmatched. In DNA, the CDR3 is TGTGCCAGCAGCGCTGCCGGGACAGACGTGGGCTACACCTTC. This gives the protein CASSAAGTDVGYTF.

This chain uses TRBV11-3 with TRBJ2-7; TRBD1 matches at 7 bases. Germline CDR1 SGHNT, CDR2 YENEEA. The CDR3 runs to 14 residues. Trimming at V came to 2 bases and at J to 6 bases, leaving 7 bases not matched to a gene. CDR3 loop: CASSLQDRTSEQYF. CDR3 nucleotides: TGTGCCAGCAGCTTACAGGACAGGACCTCCGAGCAGTACTTC.

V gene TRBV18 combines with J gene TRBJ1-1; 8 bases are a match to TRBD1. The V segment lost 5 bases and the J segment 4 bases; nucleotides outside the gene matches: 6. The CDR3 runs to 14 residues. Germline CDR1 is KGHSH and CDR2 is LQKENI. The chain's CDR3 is CASSADRVGTEAFF. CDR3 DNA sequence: TGTGCCAGCTCAGCGGACAGGGTGGGCACTGAAGCTTTCTTT.

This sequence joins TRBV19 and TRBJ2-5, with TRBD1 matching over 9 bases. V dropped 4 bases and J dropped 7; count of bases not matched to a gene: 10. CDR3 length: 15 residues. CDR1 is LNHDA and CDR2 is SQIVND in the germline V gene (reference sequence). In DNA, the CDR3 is TGTGCCAGTAGTAGAACGGGACAGGGCGCGAGGACCCAGTACTTC. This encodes CASSRTGQGARTQYF.

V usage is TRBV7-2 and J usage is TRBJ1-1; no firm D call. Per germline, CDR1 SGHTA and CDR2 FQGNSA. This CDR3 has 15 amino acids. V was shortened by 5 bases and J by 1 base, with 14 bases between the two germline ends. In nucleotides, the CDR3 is TGTGCCAGCAGCCCCTACCGTGAGAGGAACACTGAAGCTTTCTTT. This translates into CASSPYRERNTEAFF.

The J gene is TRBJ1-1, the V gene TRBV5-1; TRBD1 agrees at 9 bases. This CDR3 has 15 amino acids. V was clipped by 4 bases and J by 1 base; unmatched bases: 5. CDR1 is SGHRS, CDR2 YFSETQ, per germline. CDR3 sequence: CASSLQGAWNTEAFF. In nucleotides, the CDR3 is TGCGCCAGCAGCCTACAGGGGGCGTGGAACACTGAAGCTTTCTTT.

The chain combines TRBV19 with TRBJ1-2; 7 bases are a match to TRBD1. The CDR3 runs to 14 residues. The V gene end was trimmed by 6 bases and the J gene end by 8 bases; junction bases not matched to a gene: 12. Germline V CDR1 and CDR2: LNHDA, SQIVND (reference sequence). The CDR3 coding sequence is TGTGCCAGTAGCTCACAGGGGTCACCAGGCGGCTACACCTTC. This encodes CASSSQGSPGGYTF.

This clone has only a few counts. In DNA form, the CDR3 reads TGTGCCAGCAGCCCCAGCACGAGGACTAGCGGTAAACCCGCGAACACCGGGGAGCTGTTTTTT. This gives the protein CASSPSTRTSGKPANTGELFF. The chain has TRBV3-1 (or the pseudogene TRBV3-2) and TRBJ2-2; 10 bases match TRBD2. The CDR3 is 21 residues long. The trim removed 4 bases at V and 0 bases at J, leaving 17 bases unmatched. Germline V CDR1 and CDR2: LGHDT, YNNKEL (reference sequence).

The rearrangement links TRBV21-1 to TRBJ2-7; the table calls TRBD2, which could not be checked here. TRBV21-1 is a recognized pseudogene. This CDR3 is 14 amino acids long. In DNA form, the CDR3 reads TGTGCCAGCACCCCGGGCGGAGGGCCCTACGAGCAGTACTTC. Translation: CASTPGGGPYEQYF.

This chain's CDR3 is CASSTQGGVAEAFF. CDR3 coding DNA: TGTGCCAGTAGTACCCAGGGAGGGGTCGCTGAAGCTTTCTTT. The rearrangement uses TRBV19 and TRBJ1-1, with TRBD1 as a possible D gene (5 bases). There are 14 residues in the CDR3. V lost 4 bases and J lost 6, with 15 bases in between. Germline assignment: CDR1 LNHDA and CDR2 SQIVND (reference sequence).

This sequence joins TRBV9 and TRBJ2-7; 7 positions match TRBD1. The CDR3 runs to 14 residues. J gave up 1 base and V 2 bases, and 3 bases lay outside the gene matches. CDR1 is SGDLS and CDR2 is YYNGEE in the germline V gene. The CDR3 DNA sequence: TGTGCCAGCAGCGTGGAGGACAGGTCCTACGAGCAGTACTTC. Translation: CASSVEDRSYEQYF.

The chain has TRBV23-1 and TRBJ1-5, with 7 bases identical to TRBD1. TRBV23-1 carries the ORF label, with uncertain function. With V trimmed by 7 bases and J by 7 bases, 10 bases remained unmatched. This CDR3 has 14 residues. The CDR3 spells CASTRRGKDQPQHF. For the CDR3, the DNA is TGCGCCAGCACCCGCAGGGGGAAGGACCAGCCCCAGCATTTT.

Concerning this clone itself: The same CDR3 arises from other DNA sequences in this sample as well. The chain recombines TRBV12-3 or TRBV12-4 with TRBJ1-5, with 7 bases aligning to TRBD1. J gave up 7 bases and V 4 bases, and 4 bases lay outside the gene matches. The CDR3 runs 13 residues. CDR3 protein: CASSSGGNQPQHF. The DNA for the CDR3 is TGTGCCAGCAGTTCAGGGGGAAACCAGCCCCAGCATTTT.

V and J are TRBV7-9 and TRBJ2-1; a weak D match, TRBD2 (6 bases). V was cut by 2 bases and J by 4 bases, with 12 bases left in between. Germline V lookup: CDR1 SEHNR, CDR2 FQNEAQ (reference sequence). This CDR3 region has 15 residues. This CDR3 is CASSLTLARYNEQFF. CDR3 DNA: TGTGCCAGCAGCTTAACACTAGCACGATACAATGAGCAGTTCTTC.

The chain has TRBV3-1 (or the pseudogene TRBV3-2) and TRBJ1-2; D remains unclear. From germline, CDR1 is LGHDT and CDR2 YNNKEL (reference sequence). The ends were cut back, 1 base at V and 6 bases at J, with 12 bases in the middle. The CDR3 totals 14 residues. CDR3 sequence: CASSQVVGENGYTF. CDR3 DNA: TGTGCCAGCAGCCAAGTGGTGGGCGAGAATGGCTACACCTTC.

The DNA for the CDR3 is TGTGCCAGCAGTGAAACGGCGGGAGTTATCAATGAGCAGTTCTTC. Residues: CASSETAGVINEQFF. The chain combines TRBV6-1 with TRBJ2-1; 7 bases are a match to TRBD2. Germline CDR1 reads MNHNS; CDR2 reads SASEGT. V shed 2 bases and J 6 bases; nucleotides not matched to a gene: 7. The CDR3 loop spans 15 amino acids.

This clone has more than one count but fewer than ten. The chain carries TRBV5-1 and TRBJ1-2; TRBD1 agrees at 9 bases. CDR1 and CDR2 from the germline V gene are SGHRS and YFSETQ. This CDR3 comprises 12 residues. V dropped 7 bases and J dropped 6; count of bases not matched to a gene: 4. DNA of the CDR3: TGCGCCAGCGCGGGACAGGGTGATGGCTACACCTTC. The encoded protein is CASAGQGDGYTF.